This paragraph covers one TCR beta chain sequence. Using immunoSEQ multiplex PCR, the repertoire was profiled, and TCRdb retains in-frame clones only, with some absent. The data contain 8,500 to 9,000 clones, approximately 71% of them seen just once; the ten biggest clones take up around 9%. The data stem from a study of chemoradiotherapy in HPV16-positive cancers. Across the study: Candidate HPV-specific clones and shared TCR motifs came from two HPV16-positive patients.

This sequence was found in a human donor with HPV-associated anogenital cancer. This specimen was taken from a patient who underwent chemoradiotherapy.

The CDR3 DNA reads as TGTGCCAGCAGCCCAACGAGACTCCGATCCGGCGAGACCCAGTACTTC. Its translation is CASSPTRLRSGETQYF. The chain links TRBV11-2 to TRBJ2-5; D call uncertain. CDR1 and CDR2 from the germline V gene are SGHAT and FQNNGV. The CDR3 is 16 amino acids. V was trimmed by 5 bases and J by 5 bases, leaving 21 bases between them. Based on the CDR3 plus reference TRBV11-2 and TRBJ2-5, the full variable domain is EAGVAQSPRYKIIEKRQSVAFWCNPISGHATLYWYQQILGQGPKLLIQFQNNGVVDDSQLPKDRFSAERLKGVDSTLKIQPAKLEDSAVYLCASSPTRLRSGETQYFGPGTRLLVL.